A single sample gave rise to the 22 T cell receptor beta chains below, sequenced in a study of regulatory and conventional T cells in RAG deficiency. Profiling relied on immunoSEQ multiplex PCR, and the TCRdb table lists in-frame clones only, not all of them. This sample carries around 30,000 clones, 90% to 95% of them seen once, and the ten largest clones take approximately 0.15%. Genomic DNA came from blood conventional CD4+ T cells gated CD25-low CD127-high. These same data were also listed under a study on regulatory T cells. That publication notes: The PCR used 52 TRBV and 13 TRBJ primers.

Sequencing was carried out using CD25- CD4+ T cells sorted from blood. The receptors shown here come from a human donor in good health.

V usage is TRBV6-6 and J usage is TRBJ1-1; the D gene is possibly TRBD1 (5 bases). This CDR3 contains 12 residues. Germline assignment: CDR1 MNHNY and CDR2 SVGAGI (reference sequence). V lost 9 bases and J lost 5, with 13 bases in between. The CDR3 sequence is CASETGGTEAFF. As DNA, the CDR3 is TGTGCCAGTGAGACGGGGGGGACTGAAGCTTTCTTT.

The V and J genes are TRBV9 and TRBJ1-1; the D gene is possibly TRBD1 (5 bases). Trimming took 4 bases from V and 0 from J, leaving 13 bases between them. The CDR3 sequence is 15 residues long. Germline V lookup: CDR1 SGDLS, CDR2 YYNGEE. As DNA, the CDR3 is TGTGCCAGCAGCCCCCACGGGGGGATGAACACTGAAGCTTTCTTT. This encodes CASSPHGGMNTEAFF.

The V gene is TRBV18, the J gene TRBJ1-5, with D maybe TRBD1 (6 bases). The CDR3 runs to 15 residues. Trimming stripped 8 bases from V and 7 bases from J, with 21 bases between. Germline CDR1 reads KGHSH; CDR2 reads LQKENI. As DNA, the CDR3 is TGTGCCAGCACTCCCCAGGGGCTAATGGGGCAGCCCCAGCATTTT. Protein sequence: CASTPQGLMGQPQHF.

V gene TRBV29-1 combines with J gene TRBJ1-2, with 7 bases identical to TRBD1. The CDR3 is 14 residues long. Germline-derived CDR1 and CDR2 are SQVTM and ANQGSEA. V was pared by 3 bases and J by 4 bases, with 8 bases of the junction left unmatched. The CDR3 reads CSVEERTGLYGYTF. Written as DNA, the CDR3 is TGCAGCGTTGAGGAGCGGACAGGACTCTATGGCTACACCTTC.

The chain couples TRBV5-4 to TRBJ1-6; D remains unclear. This CDR3 is built from 13 residues. Trimming cost V 0 bases and J 7 bases, with 5 bases left between them. CDR1 is SGHNT, CDR2 YYREEE, per germline (reference sequence). The CDR3, as DNA: TGTGCCAGCAGCTTGGAACTCAATTCACCCCTCCACTTT. The encoded protein is CASSLELNSPLHF.

This clone has just one count. The rearrangement links TRBV27 to TRBJ2-7; a possible D gene is TRBD2 (6 bases). V dropped 6 bases and J dropped 4 bases, with 19 bases sitting between them. Germline-derived CDR1 and CDR2 are MNHEY and SMNVEV (reference sequence). This CDR3 is built from 15 residues. CDR3 sequence (DNA): TGTGCCAGCAGCCAGGGAGGACGGCTCGGGTACGAGCAGTACTTC. Amino acids: CASSQGGRLGYEQYF.

The gene calls are TRBV9 and TRBJ2-2; TRBD2 matches 8 bases. Germline V gene data show CDR1 as SGDLS and CDR2 as YYNGEE. This CDR3 spans 16 amino acids. V gave up 2 bases and J gave up 4 bases; unmatched junction bases: 7. DNA for the CDR3: TGTGCCAGCAGCGTCCTTAGCGGGGAGAGCACCGGGGAGCTGTTTTTT. The encoded protein is CASSVLSGESTGELFF.

V usage is TRBV9 and J usage is TRBJ1-2; D may be TRBD1 (6 bases). Germline loops: CDR1 SGDLS, CDR2 YYNGEE. This CDR3 spans 14 amino acids. V lost 3 bases and J lost 2, with 11 bases in between. The CDR3: CASSATDRNYGYTF. The CDR3 DNA sequence: TGTGCCAGCAGCGCTACCGACAGGAACTATGGCTACACCTTC. The variable domain in full, with the rest retrieved from reference TRBV9 and TRBJ1-2, is DSGVTQTPKHLITATGQRVTLRCSPRSGDLSVYWYQQSLDQGLQFLIQYYNGEERAKGNILERFSAQQFPDLHSELNLSSLELGDSALYFCASSATDRNYGYTFGSGTRLTVV.

The chain joins TRBV6-1 to TRBJ1-5; TRBD1 matches at 7 bases. Germline lookup yields CDR1 MNHNS and CDR2 SASEGT. The CDR3 runs to 15 residues. The ends lost 8 bases at V and 3 bases at J; junction bases unmatched: 10. The CDR3: CASGRDRADNQPQHF. The CDR3 DNA sequence: TGTGCCAGCGGCCGTGACAGGGCCGACAATCAGCCCCAGCATTTT.

The chain carries TRBV18 and TRBJ2-2; D might be TRBD1 (5 bases). The CDR3 totals 15 residues. Trimming took 2 bases from V and 2 from J, leaving 9 bases between them. Germline assignment: CDR1 KGHSH and CDR2 LQKENI. CDR3 bases: TGTGCCAGCTCACCAAATAGGGGTAACACCGGGGAGCTGTTTTTT. Translating it yields CASSPNRGNTGELFF.

Only a few counts were recorded for this clone. J is TRBJ1-3 and V is TRBV6-5; tentative D call: TRBD1 (5 bases). The germline V gene encodes CDR1 MNHEY and CDR2 SVGAGI. Between the trimmed V and J ends, which lost 2 bases and 0 bases, there was a span of 8 bases. The CDR3 contains 15 residues. CDR3 region: CASSYDRVSGNTIYF. The CDR3 bases are TGTGCCAGCAGTTACGACAGAGTCTCTGGAAACACCATATATTTT.

CDR3 amino acids: CASSLVGQGYGYTF. The CDR3 coding sequence is TGTGCCAGCAGCTTGGTAGGTCAGGGCTATGGCTACACCTTC. The chain uses TRBV5-4 and TRBJ1-2, with D perhaps TRBD1 (5 bases). Germline V gene sequence: CDR1 SGHNT, CDR2 YYREEE (reference sequence). CDR3 length: 14 residues. Deletions cut 0 bases from V and 4 bases from J, with 10 bases between.

The chain joins TRBV29-1 to TRBJ1-1, with D possibly matching TRBD1 (5 bases). The CDR3 contains 13 residues. Germline V gives CDR1 SQVTM, CDR2 ANQGSEA. V was clipped by 3 bases and J by 1 base, with 9 bases between them. The DNA for the CDR3 is TGCAGCGTTGAGGGGCGGCAGAACACTGAAGCTTTCTTT. Translating gives CSVEGRQNTEAFF.

The chain has TRBV7-2 and TRBJ1-6, with unresolved D. CDR1 and CDR2 from the germline V gene are SGHTA and FQGNSA. The CDR3 covers 13 residues. V was clipped by 0 bases and J by 7 bases, with 4 bases between them. For the CDR3, the DNA is TGTGCCAGCAGCTTAGCAGCAAATTCACCCCTCCACTTT. Translation: CASSLAANSPLHF.

The CDR3 DNA sequence: TGTGCCAGTAAAAGACAGGGGAGTTCCTACAATGAGCAGTTCTTC. Translated: CASKRQGSSYNEQFF. The chain combines TRBV19 with TRBJ2-1; 8 nucleotides match TRBD1. Looked up from germline, CDR1 is LNHDA and CDR2 is SQIVND (reference sequence). The CDR3 extends over 15 amino acids. Germline trimming cut 7 bases from V and 1 base from J; bases unmatched to any gene: 6. The whole variable domain, filled in from reference TRBV19 and TRBJ2-1, reads DGGITQSPKYLFRKEGQNVTLSCEQNLNHDAMYWYRQDPGQGLRLIYYSQIVNDFQKGDIAEGYSVSREKKESFPLTVTSAQKNPTAFYLCASKRQGSSYNEQFFGPGTRLTVL.

The J gene is TRBJ1-1, the V gene TRBV28; 10 nucleotides line up with TRBD1. V gave up 5 bases and J gave up 5 bases; unmatched junction bases: 5. CDR3 length: 14 amino acids. Germline V gene sequence: CDR1 MDHEN, CDR2 SYDVKM. CDR3 loop: CASSLDRGVTEAFF. The CDR3, as DNA: TGTGCCAGCAGTCTGGACAGGGGGGTTACTGAAGCTTTCTTT.

The CDR3 sequence: CASSKESPRQNYGYTF. The CDR3 DNA is TGTGCCAGCAGCAAAGAATCCCCTCGACAGAACTATGGCTACACCTTC. The genes are TRBV21-1 and TRBJ1-2; the table's D call TRBD1 went unverified against the DNA. TRBV21-1 is noted as a pseudogene. The CDR3 has 16 amino acids.

The chain employs TRBV7-3 and TRBJ2-2, with TRBD1 matching over 8 bases. Germline values: CDR1 SGHTA, CDR2 FQGTGA. V shed 5 bases, J shed 8 bases, and the junction held 7 bases outside the gene matches. The CDR3 sequence is 14 residues long. The CDR3 DNA reads as TGTGCCAGCAGCCGGACAGGGTGGGAAGGGGAGCTGTTTTTT. It codes for CASSRTGWEGELFF.

This chain uses TRBV7-9 with TRBJ2-1; D is possibly TRBD2 (6 bases). Deletions cut 0 bases from V and 5 bases from J, with 8 bases between. The CDR3 extends over 14 amino acids. Germline assignment: CDR1 SEHNR and CDR2 FQNEAQ (reference sequence). The CDR3 DNA reads as TGTGCCAGCAGCTTAGCCCGGGGGAACAATGAGCAGTTCTTC. Translated, it gives CASSLARGNNEQFF.

The V gene is TRBV7-2, the J gene TRBJ2-3; D may be TRBD2 (5 bases). The length of the CDR3 is 17 residues. Trimming took off 5 bases at V and 0 bases at J, with 18 bases between the two ends. Per the germline V gene, CDR1 is SGHTA and CDR2 is FQGNSA. CDR3 sequence reads: CASSPLGVRVSTDTQYF. The CDR3 bases are TGTGCCAGCAGCCCCCTCGGAGTGCGGGTGAGCACAGATACGCAGTATTTT.

V and J are TRBV18 and TRBJ1-1; 9 bases match TRBD1. The junction had 7 bases not matched to a gene; V was cut back by 5 bases and J by 6 bases. The germline V gene has CDR1 KGHSH and CDR2 LQKENI. The CDR3 loop spans 14 amino acids. CDR3 nucleotides: TGTGCCAGCTCATTGCGGGGACAGGGAGCTGAAGCTTTCTTT. Amino acids: CASSLRGQGAEAFF. Drawing the rest from reference TRBV18 and TRBJ1-1, the complete variable domain is NAGVMQNPRHLVRRRGQEARLRCSPMKGHSHVYWYRQLPEEGLKFMVYLQKENIIDESGMPKERFSAEFPKEGPSILRIQQVVRGDSAAYFCASSLRGQGAEAFFGQGTRLTVV.

The V gene is TRBV6-5, the J gene TRBJ2-7; 8 nucleotides match TRBD2. J lost 7 bases, V lost 4 bases, and 6 bases had no gene match. The germline gives CDR1 MNHEY, CDR2 SVGAGI. The CDR3 extends over 13 amino acids. CDR3 DNA: TGTGCCAGCAGTTTGACGGGGGGGACGGAGCAGTACTTC. Its protein product is CASSLTGGTEQYF.